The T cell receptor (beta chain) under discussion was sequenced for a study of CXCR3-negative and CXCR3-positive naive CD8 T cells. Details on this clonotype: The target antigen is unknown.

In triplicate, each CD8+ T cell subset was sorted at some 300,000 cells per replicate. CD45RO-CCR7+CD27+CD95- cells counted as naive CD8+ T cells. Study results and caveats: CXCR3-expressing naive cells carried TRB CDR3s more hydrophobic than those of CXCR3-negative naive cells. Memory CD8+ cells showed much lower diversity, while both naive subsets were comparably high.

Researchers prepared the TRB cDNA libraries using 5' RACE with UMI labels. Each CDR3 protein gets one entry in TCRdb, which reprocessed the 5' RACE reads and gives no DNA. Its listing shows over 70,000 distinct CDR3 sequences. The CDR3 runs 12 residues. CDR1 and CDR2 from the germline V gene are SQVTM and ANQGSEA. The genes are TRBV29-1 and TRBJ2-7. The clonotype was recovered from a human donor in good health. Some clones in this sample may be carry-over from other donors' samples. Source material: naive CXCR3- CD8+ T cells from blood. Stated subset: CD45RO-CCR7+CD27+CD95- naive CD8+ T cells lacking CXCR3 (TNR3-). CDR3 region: CSVRRGGYEQYF.